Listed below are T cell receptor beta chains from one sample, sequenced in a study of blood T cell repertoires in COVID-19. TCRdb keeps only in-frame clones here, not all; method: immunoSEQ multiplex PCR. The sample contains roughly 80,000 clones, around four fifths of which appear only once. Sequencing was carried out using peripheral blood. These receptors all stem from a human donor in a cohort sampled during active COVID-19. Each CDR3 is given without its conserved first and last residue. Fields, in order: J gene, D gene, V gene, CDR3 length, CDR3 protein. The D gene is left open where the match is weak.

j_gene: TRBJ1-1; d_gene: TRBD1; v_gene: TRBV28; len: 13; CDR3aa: ASSFPTGQGSEAF
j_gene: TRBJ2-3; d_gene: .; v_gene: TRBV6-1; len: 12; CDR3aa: ASSEAARADTQY
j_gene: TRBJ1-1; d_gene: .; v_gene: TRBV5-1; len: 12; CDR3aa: ASSLALGNTEAF
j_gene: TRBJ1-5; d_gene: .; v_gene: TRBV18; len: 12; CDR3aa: ASSPLGSNQPQH
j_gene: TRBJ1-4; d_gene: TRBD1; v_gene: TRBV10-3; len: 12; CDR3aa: AISGGTGTEKLF
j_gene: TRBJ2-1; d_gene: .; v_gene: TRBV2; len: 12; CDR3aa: ASSEAGLSGEQF
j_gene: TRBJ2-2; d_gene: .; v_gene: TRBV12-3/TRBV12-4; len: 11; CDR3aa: ASSYQGIGELF
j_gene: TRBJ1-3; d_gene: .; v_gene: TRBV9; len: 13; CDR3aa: ASSGPPTRGNTIY
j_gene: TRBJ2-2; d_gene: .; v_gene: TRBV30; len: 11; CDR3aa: AWSTLRTGELF
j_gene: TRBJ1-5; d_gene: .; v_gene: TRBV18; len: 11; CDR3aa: ASSISGNQPQH
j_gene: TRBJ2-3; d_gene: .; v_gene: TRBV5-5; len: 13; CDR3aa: ASSPGGFSTDTQY
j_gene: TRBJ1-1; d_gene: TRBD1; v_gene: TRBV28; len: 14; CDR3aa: ASSRTGQGLNTEAF
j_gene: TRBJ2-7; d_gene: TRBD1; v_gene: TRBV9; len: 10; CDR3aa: ASSQDRGGQY
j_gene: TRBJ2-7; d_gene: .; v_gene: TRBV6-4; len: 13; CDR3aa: ASSDSRLDPYEQY
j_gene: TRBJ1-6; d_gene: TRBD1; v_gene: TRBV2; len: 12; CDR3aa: ASSEGQGASPLH
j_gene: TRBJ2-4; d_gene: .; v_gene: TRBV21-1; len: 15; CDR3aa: ASSLEISALAKNIQY
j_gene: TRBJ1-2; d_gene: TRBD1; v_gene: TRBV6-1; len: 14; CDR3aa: ASSVLPGQGTYGYT
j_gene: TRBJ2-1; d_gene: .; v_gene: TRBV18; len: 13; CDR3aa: ASSREESSYNEQF
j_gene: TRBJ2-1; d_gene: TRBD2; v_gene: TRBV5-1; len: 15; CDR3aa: ASSFMGLAGVYNEQF
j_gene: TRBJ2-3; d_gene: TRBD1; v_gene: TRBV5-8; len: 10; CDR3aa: ASSRTGDTQY
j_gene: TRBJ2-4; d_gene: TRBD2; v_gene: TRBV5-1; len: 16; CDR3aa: ASSAGLSGGLAKNIQY
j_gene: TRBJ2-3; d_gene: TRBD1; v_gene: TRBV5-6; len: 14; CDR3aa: ASSSRTGGRADTQY
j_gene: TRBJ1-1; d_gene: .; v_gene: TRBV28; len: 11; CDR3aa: ASSAPAGTPAF
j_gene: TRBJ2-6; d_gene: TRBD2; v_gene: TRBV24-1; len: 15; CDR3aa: ATSETSGRPGANVLT
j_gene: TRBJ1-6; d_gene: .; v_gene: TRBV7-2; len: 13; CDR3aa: ASSPGAQGGSPLH
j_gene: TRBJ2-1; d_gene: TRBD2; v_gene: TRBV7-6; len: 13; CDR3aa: ASSLGSGGADEQF
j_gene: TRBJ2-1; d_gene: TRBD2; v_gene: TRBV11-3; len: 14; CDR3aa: ASSTRTSGGYNEQF
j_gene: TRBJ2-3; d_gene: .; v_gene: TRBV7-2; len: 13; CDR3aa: ASSSRRPRTDTQY
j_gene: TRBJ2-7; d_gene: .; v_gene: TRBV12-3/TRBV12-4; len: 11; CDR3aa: ASSSGQSYEQY
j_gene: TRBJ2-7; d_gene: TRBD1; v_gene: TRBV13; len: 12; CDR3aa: ASSSGQAGYEQY
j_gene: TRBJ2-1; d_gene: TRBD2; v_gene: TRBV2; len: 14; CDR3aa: ASSVLAGAEVNEQF
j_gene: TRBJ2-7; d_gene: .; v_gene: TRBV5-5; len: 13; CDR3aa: ASLLGGSLIYEQY
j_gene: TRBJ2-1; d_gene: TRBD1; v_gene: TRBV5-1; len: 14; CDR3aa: ASSLRDRVKHNEQF
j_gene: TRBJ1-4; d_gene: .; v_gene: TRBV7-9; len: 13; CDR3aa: ASSTYQGNNEKLF
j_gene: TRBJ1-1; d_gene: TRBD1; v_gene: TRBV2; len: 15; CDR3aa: ASSEPGTGRVGTEAF
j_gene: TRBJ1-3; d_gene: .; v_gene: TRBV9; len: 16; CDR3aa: ASSVAGGAQNSGNTIY
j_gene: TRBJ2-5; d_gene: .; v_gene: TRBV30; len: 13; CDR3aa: AWSPPGTPTETQY
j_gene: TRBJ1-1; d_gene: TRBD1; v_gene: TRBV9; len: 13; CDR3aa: ASSVEGGQGAVAF
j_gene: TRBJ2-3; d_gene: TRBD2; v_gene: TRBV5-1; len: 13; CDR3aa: ASSLEGLETDTQY